This TCR beta chain was recorded in a study of blood T cells in healthy people across ages. Isolated per sample were at least 6 million PBMCs. Findings of the study overall: Using unsorted PBMCs precluded a conclusive naive versus antigen-experienced comparison. Long-lived donors had more naive CD4+ cells and higher diversity than aged donors.

Regarding this clonotype: The antigen is unknown.

Next came a second PCR, run for about 6 to 12 cycles, which used a sample-barcoded 5' primer along with a J-beta primer mix. Each CDR3 protein is one row after TCRdb ran MiXCR on the 5' RACE reads. The table records fewer than 1,200,000 distinct CDR3 sequences, about 25% of them present only once. Trimming shortened V by 9 bases and J by 6 bases, and 12 bases separated the two germline ends. The germline gives CDR1 SEHNR, CDR2 FQNEAQ (reference sequence). This CDR3 region has 12 residues. The sample was also reused in another study, on T cells of mothers and their children. That paper adds: Three mothers and their six children, all healthy Caucasians, donated.

The source of this sequence is a girl aged 2-10 years in good health. J is TRBJ2-1 and V is TRBV7-9; no clear D gene. The material sequenced was blood. CDR3 coding DNA: TGTGCCAGGGACGACCTACCCAATGAGCAGTTCTTC. Translation gives CARDDLPNEQFF. Full variable domain (rest looked up from reference TRBV7-9 and TRBJ2-1): DTGVSQNPRHKITKRGQNVTFRCDPISEHNRLYWYRQTLGQGPEFLTYFQNEAQLEKSRLLSDRFSAERPKGSFSTLEIQRTEQGDSAMYLCARDDLPNEQFFGPGTRLTVL.